The 32 T cell receptor beta chains below all came from one sample that was sequenced in a study of CD8+CD57+ T cells in acquired aplastic anemia. TCR beta VDJ and CDR3 profiling used genomic DNA as template. MiXCR, applied by TCRdb to the reads, yields one record per CDR3 protein. The sample has hundreds of thousands of distinct CDR3 sequences, around 82% seen once; the top ten hold 40% to 55%. Whoever was chosen for sequencing had shown CD8+CD57+ cell expansion by flow cytometry. What was sequenced was sorted CD4+, CD8+, or CD8+CD57+ T cells (not recorded which) from PBMCs. All receptors come from a human donor with aplastic anemia.

This clonotype turned up a few times. The chain employs TRBV11-3 and TRBJ2-3; TRBD1 matches at 7 bases. The V gene end was trimmed by 0 bases and the J gene end by 6 bases; junction bases not matched to a gene: 6. This CDR3 spans 15 amino acids. From germline, CDR1 is SGHNT and CDR2 YENEEA. Here the CDR3 DNA reads TGTGCCAGCAGCTTAGATCTGACAGGGCTGGATACGCAGTATTTT. Protein sequence: CASSLDLTGLDTQYF.

The chain recombines TRBV5-5 with TRBJ1-2; D is perhaps TRBD1 (6 bases). V shed 0 bases and J shed 2 bases, with 8 bases lying between them. In germline, CDR1 is SGHKS, CDR2 YYEKEE (reference sequence). The CDR3 sequence is 14 residues long. The CDR3 DNA sequence: TGTGCCAGCAGCTTGGGGACAGTCAACTATGGCTACACCTTC. Translating gives CASSLGTVNYGYTF. The full variable domain, its missing parts supplied by reference TRBV5-5 and TRBJ1-2, is DAGVTQSPTHLIKTRGQQVTLRCSPISGHKSVSWYQQVLGQGPQFIFQYYEKEERGRGNFPDRFSARQFPNYSSELNVNALLLGDSALYLCASSLGTVNYGYTFGSGTRLTVV.

The V call is TRBV24-1, the J call TRBJ2-5; perhaps D is TRBD1 or TRBD2 (5 bases each). Trimming took off 3 bases at V and 0 bases at J, with 10 bases between the two ends. In germline, CDR1 is KGHDR, CDR2 SFDVKD. This CDR3 is built from 15 residues. The CDR3, as DNA: TGTGCCACCAGTGATGGGACGGCTAACCAAGAGACCCAGTACTTC. It codes for CATSDGTANQETQYF.

The rearrangement uses TRBV24-1 and TRBJ2-1; D perhaps matches TRBD2 (6 bases). The germline V gene encodes CDR1 KGHDR and CDR2 SFDVKD. The CDR3 contains 14 residues. Trimming removed 9 bases from V and 5 bases from J, with 16 bases in between. For the CDR3, the DNA is TGTGCCACCCGGGGCGGGGAGCCAGACAATGAGCAGTTCTTC. Encoded protein: CATRGGEPDNEQFF.

The chain recombines TRBV7-8 with TRBJ2-5; D is unresolved. Germline loops: CDR1 SGHVS, CDR2 FQNEAQ. The CDR3 covers 14 residues. V lost 3 bases, J lost 11 bases, and 19 bases lay in between. DNA for the CDR3: TGTGCCAGCAGCTTGGATTTCACCATCAATCGGCAGTACTTC. It translates to CASSLDFTINRQYF.

The genes are TRBV24-1 and TRBJ2-1, with TRBD2 identical over 7 bases. The CDR3 length is 15 residues. V shed 5 bases, J shed 5 bases, and the junction held 8 bases outside the gene matches. CDR1 and CDR2 (germline): KGHDR, SFDVKD. In nucleotides, the CDR3 is TGTGCCACCAGTGCCCCACGGGGGGTTAACAATGAGCAGTTCTTC. As protein: CATSAPRGVNNEQFF.

Regarding this clonotype: Given the absence of the conserved phenylalanine or tryptophan at the CDR3 end, a read error is likely. No DNA is shown, since the ends of the CDR3 on it are uncertain; the CDR3 is the one TCRdb lists. This chain uses TRBV7-2 with TRBJ1-1; the table's D call TRBD1 went unverified against the DNA. Germline loops: CDR1 SGHTA, CDR2 FQGNSA. The CDR3 is made up of 11 amino acids, end residues included. The chain's CDR3 is CASSLTGGADY.

Details on this clonotype: Lacking the conserved final phenylalanine or tryptophan, this CDR3 likely reflects a read error. Because the CDR3's place on the DNA is in doubt, the DNA is left out and the CDR3 is given as listed by TCRdb. The chain combines TRBV7-8 with TRBJ2-3; the DNA was not used to check the table's D call, TRBD1. The CDR3 sequence runs 13 residues, both termini included. Germline V gene lookup returns CDR1 SGHVS and CDR2 FQNEAQ. This CDR3 reads CASGFGPAETAHS.

CDR3 sequence: CASSLWWTDNTGELFF. For the CDR3, the DNA is TGTGCCAGCAGCTTATGGTGGACAGATAACACCGGGGAGCTGTTTTTT. This rearrangement joins TRBV13 to TRBJ2-2, with D perhaps TRBD1 (6 bases). CDR3 length: 16 amino acids. The germline CDR1 and CDR2 sequences are PRHDT and FYEKMQ (reference sequence). Between the trimmed V and J ends, which lost 2 bases and 2 bases, there was a span of 12 bases. Drawing the rest from reference TRBV13 and TRBJ2-2, the complete variable domain is AAGVIQSPRHLIKEKRETATLKCYPIPRHDTVYWYQQGPGQDPQFLISFYEKMQSDKGSIPDRFSAQQFSDYHSELNMSSLELGDSALYFCASSLWWTDNTGELFFGEGSRLTVL.

About this clonotype itself: One end of the junction varies from germline; a read error may be responsible. V gene TRBV19 combines with J gene TRBJ1-2; 10 bases agree with TRBD1. The CDR3 has 15 residues. CDR1 is LNHDA, CDR2 SQIVND, per germline (reference sequence). This chain's CDR3 is CASSLTGGSYYGYFF. The CDR3 DNA reads as TGTGCCAGTAGCTTGACAGGGGGCTCCTACTATGGCTACTTCTTC.

CDR3 loop: CASSLAAGNTDTQYF. CDR3 DNA: TGTGCCAGCAGCTTAGCGGCAGGGAACACAGATACGCAGTATTTT. J is TRBJ2-3 and V is TRBV7-6, with D possibly TRBD1 on 5 matching bases. V was clipped by 0 bases and J by 2 bases, with 9 bases between them. This CDR3 is built from 15 residues. Germline CDR1 and CDR2: SGHVS and FNYEAQ.

In the case of this clonotype: The junction and the germline gene differ at one end; a read error may be behind it. The chain recombines TRBV2 with TRBJ1-2; D not certain. The CDR3 loop spans 13 amino acids. CDR1 is SNHLY and CDR2 is FYNNEI in the germline V gene. CDR3 region: CASSDGLIDGQSF. The CDR3, as DNA: TGTGCCAGCAGTGATGGGCTGATAGATGGGCAGTCCTTC.

On this clonotype itself: One junction end does not reproduce the germline sequence, and a read error may be involved. The chain joins TRBV7-8 to TRBJ1-2; tentative D call: TRBD1 (5 bases). CDR1 and CDR2 (germline): SGHVS, FQNEAQ. CDR3 length: 13 residues. As DNA, the CDR3 is TGTGCCAGCAGCGGAGCTGGGGGTGCCGATACGCAGTTC. Translated, it gives CASSGAGGADTQF.

On this clonotype itself: This likely comes from a read error, as the CDR3 has no conserved phenylalanine or tryptophan at its end. The rearrangement uses TRBV19 and TRBJ2-3; perhaps TRBD2 as D (5 bases). This CDR3 spans 15 amino acids. The germline V gene has CDR1 LNHDA and CDR2 SQIVND (reference sequence). The DNA of the CDR3 is TGTGCCAGTAGTATAGGGGGAGAGAGCACCGATACGCAGTATTCT. Translated: CASSIGGESTDTQYS.

The J gene is TRBJ2-7, the V gene TRBV19; D might be TRBD1 or TRBD2, each matching 5 bases. Trimming removed 1 base from V and 7 bases from J, with 17 bases in between. In germline, CDR1 is LNHDA, CDR2 SQIVND (reference sequence). There are 15 residues in the CDR3. CDR3 coding DNA: TGTGCCAGTAGTATAGCGGGGCGACCCTACAATGAGCAGTACTTC. Translating gives CASSIAGRPYNEQYF.

The CDR3, as DNA: TGTGCCAGCAGCTTAGATGTGAGAGGCGATACGCAGTATTTCTTT. Its translation is CASSLDVRGDTQYFF. V and J are TRBV7-8 and TRBJ1-1, with D uncertain. Trimming left V 1 base short and J 13 bases short, with 22 bases between. This CDR3 is 15 amino acids long. Germline V gives CDR1 SGHVS, CDR2 FQNEAQ.

This chain links TRBV19 with TRBJ2-1; D not certain. Per the germline V gene, CDR1 is LNHDA and CDR2 is SQIVND (reference sequence). Between the trimmed V and J ends, which lost 5 bases and 4 bases, there was a span of 15 bases. There are 15 residues in the CDR3. The CDR3 region is CASSFAKETYNEQFF. The CDR3 DNA is TGTGCCAGTAGTTTCGCTAAGGAAACATACAATGAGCAGTTCTTC. The complete variable domain, with remaining parts taken from reference TRBV19 and TRBJ2-1, reads DGGITQSPKYLFRKEGQNVTLSCEQNLNHDAMYWYRQDPGQGLRLIYYSQIVNDFQKGDIAEGYSVSREKKESFPLTVTSAQKNPTAFYLCASSFAKETYNEQFFGPGTRLTVL.

The chain links TRBV5-6 to TRBJ2-5; no clear D gene. Germline loops: CDR1 SGHDT, CDR2 YYEEEE. The CDR3 runs to 14 residues. V lost 5 bases to trimming and J lost 2 bases, with 13 bases between them. The CDR3 here is CASSEASEQETQYF. The CDR3 DNA reads TGTGCCAGCAGTGAAGCGTCAGAGCAAGAGACCCAGTACTTC.

This clonotype was counted once. V usage is TRBV11-2 and J usage is TRBJ2-3, with D tentatively TRBD2 (5 bases). V was shortened by 5 bases and J by 6 bases, with 12 bases between the two germline ends. This CDR3 spans 13 amino acids. The germline V gene encodes CDR1 SGHAT and CDR2 FQNNGV. The CDR3 nucleotides read TGTGCCAGCAGCCCCGGACCTAGCGATACGCAGTATTTT. This sequence encodes CASSPGPSDTQYF.

The genes are TRBV2 and TRBJ2-3, with D possibly matching TRBD2 (6 bases). V lost 8 bases and J lost 6, with 24 bases in between. The CDR3 is 16 residues long. Germline loops: CDR1 SNHLY, CDR2 FYNNEI. The DNA for the CDR3 is TGTGCCAGCGGGGACTCGAGCGGTTACCGGAGGGATACGCAGTATTTT. Amino acids: CASGDSSGYRRDTQYF. Based on the CDR3 plus reference TRBV2 and TRBJ2-3, the full variable domain is EPEVTQTPSHQVTQMGQEVILRCVPISNHLYFYWYRQILGQKVEFLVSFYNNEISEKSEIFDDQFSVERPDGSNFTLKIRSTKLEDSAMYFCASGDSSGYRRDTQYFGPGTRLTVL.

The table lists this clonotype with a count of one. Since the CDR3 does not end with the conserved phenylalanine or tryptophan, this likely comes from a read error. Because the CDR3's place on the DNA is in doubt, the DNA is left out and the CDR3 is given as listed by TCRdb. The chain combines TRBV7-8 with TRBJ2-3; TRBD1, as called in the table, went unchecked against the DNA. Counting both end residues, the CDR3 totals 13 amino acids. CDR1 and CDR2 from the germline V gene are SGHVS and FQNEAQ. This CDR3 is CASSYDPNGTPLS.

A remark on this clonotype: One junction end disagrees with the germline gene, perhaps due to a read error. The V call is TRBV6-1, the J call TRBJ1-3; no reliable D call. The CDR3 is made up of 12 amino acids. CDR1 MNHNS and CDR2 SASEGT come from the germline V gene. This CDR3 is CAISLPRGTIYF. In nucleotides, the CDR3 is TGTGCCATCAGTTTACCCCGAGGCACCATATATTTT.

Concerning this clonotype itself: The CDR3 does not end in the conserved phenylalanine or tryptophan, so this is likely a read error. No DNA is shown, since the ends of the CDR3 on it are uncertain; the CDR3 is the one TCRdb lists. The chain employs TRBV9 and TRBJ1-2; TRBD1 is the table's D call and was not checked against the DNA. Including both end residues, the CDR3 is 13 amino acids long. Per germline, CDR1 SGDLS and CDR2 YYNGEE. CDR3 amino acids: CASSEGPDTQYIV.

Details on this clonotype: At one of its ends the junction is not consistent with the germline gene, which may arise from a read error. CDR3 loop: CASSLARGELSFCF. CDR3 nucleotide sequence: TGTGCCAGCAGCTTAGCACGCGGGGAGCTGTCTTTTTGTTTT. The rearrangement uses TRBV7-3 and TRBJ2-3, with a tentative D call TRBD2 (6 bases). This CDR3 is built from 14 residues. Per the germline V gene, CDR1 is SGHTA and CDR2 is FQGTGA.

With respect to this clonotype: The missing conserved phenylalanine or tryptophan at the end of this CDR3 makes a read error likely. No DNA is shown, since the ends of the CDR3 on it are uncertain; the CDR3 is the one TCRdb lists. The J gene is TRBJ2-3, the V gene TRBV7-9; the table names TRBD1, a call not compared with the DNA. Germline-derived CDR1 and CDR2 are SEHNR and FQNEAQ (reference sequence). Termini included, the CDR3 measures 13 amino acids. The CDR3 protein is CASRDGDTETLFV.

About this clonotype itself: A junction end diverges from the germline sequence, so it may reflect a read error. The chain links TRBV19 to TRBJ1-2; no reliable D call. CDR1 LNHDA and CDR2 SQIVND come from the germline V gene (reference sequence). This CDR3 is built from 15 residues. CDR3 bases: TGTGCCAGCAGTAAAGCAAGCTTAGCTAACTATGGCTACACCTTC. Translating it yields CASSKASLANYGYTF.

The chain recombines TRBV7-8 with TRBJ2-7, with 7 nucleotides matching TRBD2. Germline loops: CDR1 SGHVS, CDR2 FQNEAQ. The CDR3 totals 15 residues. Trimming cost V 0 bases and J 8 bases; bases outside gene matches: 10. This chain's CDR3 is CASSLAGGADTQQYV. DNA of the CDR3: TGTGCCAGCAGCTTAGCGGGAGGGGCCGATACGCAGCAGTACGTC.

This chain uses TRBV7-9 with TRBJ1-4, with 7 positions matching TRBD1. With V trimmed by 6 bases and J by 6 bases, 16 bases remained unmatched. There are 17 residues in the CDR3. Germline CDR1 SEHNR, CDR2 FQNEAQ (reference sequence). CDR3 in amino acids: CASRDSRQGHYDEKLFF. CDR3 sequence (DNA): TGTGCCAGCAGGGATTCCCGACAGGGACATTACGATGAAAAACTGTTTTTT.

On this clonotype itself: The CDR3 does not end in the conserved phenylalanine or tryptophan, so this is likely a read error. The rearrangement links TRBV24-1 to TRBJ1-4; D unresolved. The CDR3 is 17 amino acids. CDR1 and CDR2 from the germline V gene are KGHDR and SFDVKD. V was pared by 2 bases and J by 4 bases, with 16 bases between. CDR3 residues: CATSDSSGEQINEKLFS. The CDR3 DNA reads TGTGCCACCAGTGATTCTTCAGGAGAACAAATTAATGAAAAACTGTTTTCT.

The gene calls are TRBV7-9 and TRBJ2-3; possible D gene TRBD1, 6 bases. The CDR3 runs 14 residues. Germline values: CDR1 SEHNR, CDR2 FQNEAQ (reference sequence). The V end lost 1 base, the J end lost 15 bases, and 20 bases lay between the germline ends. Written as DNA, the CDR3 is TGTGCCAGCAGCTTAGTCCCAGGGGAGCTGTTTTTTTATTTT. Its translation is CASSLVPGELFFYF. The full variable domain, rest sourced from reference TRBV7-9 and TRBJ2-3, is DTGVSQNPRHKITKRGQNVTFRCDPISEHNRLYWYRQTLGQGPEFLTYFQNEAQLEKSRLLSDRFSAERPKGSFSTLEIQRTEQGDSAMYLCASSLVPGELFFYFGPGTRLTVL.

The rearrangement uses TRBV7-2 and TRBJ1-1, with unresolved D. Germline V CDR1 and CDR2: SGHTA, FQGNSA. This CDR3 comprises 15 residues. V shed 1 base and J shed 14 bases, with 23 bases lying between them. Here the CDR3 DNA reads TGTGCCAGCAGCTTAGATCCGGGCGGCACAGATACGCAGTTCTTT. Protein sequence: CASSLDPGGTDTQFF.

In DNA form, the CDR3 reads TGTGCCAGCAGCTTGGATCTGGGGGGAAACTATGGCTACACCTTC. Residues: CASSLDLGGNYGYTF. This chain connects TRBV11-3 to TRBJ1-2; maybe TRBD1 (5 bases). The CDR3 covers 15 residues. Germline assignment: CDR1 SGHNT and CDR2 YENEEA. V shed 3 bases and J shed 2 bases, with 13 bases lying between them.